This T cell receptor (beta chain) was captured in a study of T cells in Graves' hyperthyroidism and ophthalmopathy. The CDR3 regions of TCR beta were amplified from RNA transcripts. HTBI primers were used for first-round RT-PCR of the TCR CDR3. TCRdb reanalysed the multiplex PCR reads using MiXCR and keeps one entry per CDR3 protein. The sample has hundreds of thousands of distinct CDR3 sequences, about a sixth seen once. This clonotype was found many times. Its antigen is currently unknown. CDR1 is MGHRA, CDR2 YSYEKL, per germline. Trimming removed 1 base from V and 5 bases from J, with 8 bases in between. This CDR3 is 14 amino acids long. Whole-study results and caveats: Researchers found most expanded thyroid clonotypes above 0.001 in blood as well.

The TCR comes from a woman between 18 and 29 years old with Graves' ophthalmopathy. The chain recombines TRBV4-1 with TRBJ2-2; D gene uncertain. What was sequenced was blood. CDR3 DNA sequence: TGCGCCAGCAGCCAAGCGCAAATTACCGGGGAGCTGTTTTTT. Protein: CASSQAQITGELFF.